A selection of T cell receptor beta chains follows, all from one sample in a study of blood T cell repertoires in COVID-19. Profiled with immunoSEQ multiplex PCR; TCRdb holds only in-frame clones, not every one. This table holds about 400,000 clones, around nine tenths found once. Sequences were obtained from PBMCs or T cells enriched from blood (not recorded which). All receptors derive from a woman aged 30 to 39 who had recovered from COVID-19. Both conserved end residues are part of each CDR3. D genes are given only for firm matches. The listing skips clone size in some rows; elsewhere it reads once, few, many or a size class.

v_call: TRBV18
j_call: TRBJ2-7
clone_size: .
d_call: .
cdr3_aa: CASSPFSPDSAYEQYF
cdr3_nt: TGTGCCAGCTCACCATTCAGCCCGGACAGCGCCTACGAGCAGTACTTC

v_call: TRBV7-2
j_call: TRBJ2-7
clone_size: .
d_call: .
cdr3_aa: CASSLGSSIYEQYF
cdr3_nt: TGTGCCAGCAGCTTAGGTTCCTCTATTTACGAGCAGTACTTC

v_call: TRBV5-4
j_call: TRBJ2-5
clone_size: once
d_call: .
cdr3_aa: CASSGNAVGGQETQYF
cdr3_nt: TGTGCCAGCAGCGGAAATGCTGTAGGAGGCCAAGAGACCCAGTACTTC

v_call: TRBV24-1
j_call: TRBJ2-1
clone_size: .
d_call: .
cdr3_aa: CATSALGGYEQFF
cdr3_nt: TGTGCCACCAGTGCCCTAGGGGGATATGAGCAGTTCTTC

v_call: TRBV7-2
j_call: TRBJ2-1
clone_size: .
d_call: .
cdr3_aa: CASSPEISDDEQFF
cdr3_nt: TGTGCCAGCAGCCCGGAGATTAGCGACGATGAGCAGTTCTTC

v_call: TRBV4-1
j_call: TRBJ2-1
clone_size: .
d_call: TRBD2
cdr3_aa: CACSVAGKNEQFF
cdr3_nt: TGCGCCTGTTCGGTAGCGGGGAAAAATGAGCAGTTCTTC

v_call: TRBV4-1
j_call: TRBJ2-7
clone_size: .
d_call: TRBD1
cdr3_aa: CASSPQGTGNYEQYF
cdr3_nt: TGCGCCAGCAGCCCACAAGGGACAGGGAACTACGAGCAGTACTTC

v_call: TRBV7-8
j_call: TRBJ2-3
clone_size: .
d_call: TRBD2
cdr3_aa: CASSLAASGSTDTQYF
cdr3_nt: TGTGCCAGCTCATTAGCGGCTAGCGGGAGTACAGATACGCAGTATTTT

v_call: TRBV20-1
j_call: TRBJ2-1
clone_size: .
d_call: TRBD1
cdr3_aa: CSASSGQGIGNEQFF
cdr3_nt: TGCAGTGCTAGTTCAGGACAGGGGATCGGTAATGAGCAGTTCTTC

v_call: TRBV15
j_call: TRBJ2-7
clone_size: few
d_call: .
cdr3_aa: CATSRDLSGIAEQYF
cdr3_nt: TGTGCCACCAGCAGAGATCTTTCGGGGATAGCCGAGCAGTACTTC

v_call: TRBV5-1
j_call: TRBJ1-1
clone_size: once
d_call: .
cdr3_aa: CASSQYRVGNTEAFF
cdr3_nt: TGCGCCAGCAGCCAGTACAGGGTAGGGAACACTGAAGCTTTCTTT

v_call: TRBV6-5
j_call: TRBJ2-7
clone_size: once
d_call: .
cdr3_aa: CASTNHLASEQYF
cdr3_nt: TGTGCCAGCACCAACCACCTGGCTAGCGAGCAGTACTTC

v_call: TRBV12-5
j_call: TRBJ2-1
clone_size: .
d_call: TRBD2
cdr3_aa: CASGLMSSGSRNEQFF
cdr3_nt: TGTGCTAGTGGTTTGATGTCTAGCGGGAGTCGGAATGAGCAGTTCTTC

v_call: TRBV28
j_call: TRBJ2-3
clone_size: .
d_call: TRBD2
cdr3_aa: CASSHLSGMITDTQYF
cdr3_nt: TGTGCCAGCAGTCATCTTAGCGGGATGATCACAGATACGCAGTATTTT

v_call: TRBV9
j_call: TRBJ2-2
clone_size: .
d_call: .
cdr3_aa: CASSVVGGATGELFF
cdr3_nt: TGTGCCAGCAGCGTAGTGGGGGGTGCCACCGGGGAGCTGTTTTTT

v_call: TRBV4-1
j_call: TRBJ2-3
clone_size: .
d_call: TRBD2
cdr3_aa: CASSRTSGIVGTQYF
cdr3_nt: TGCGCCAGCAGCCGGACTAGCGGGATAGTGGGTACGCAGTATTTT

v_call: TRBV14
j_call: TRBJ2-7
clone_size: .
d_call: .
cdr3_aa: CASSQDLAGTYEQYF
cdr3_nt: TGTGCCAGCAGCCAAGATTTGGCAGGTACCTACGAGCAGTACTTC

v_call: TRBV7-6
j_call: TRBJ2-1
clone_size: .
d_call: .
cdr3_aa: CASSLPQGPYNEQFF
cdr3_nt: TGTGCCAGCAGCTTACCCCAGGGCCCATACAATGAGCAGTTCTTC

v_call: TRBV5-1
j_call: TRBJ1-1
clone_size: .
d_call: TRBD1
cdr3_aa: CASSLQGGNTEAFF
cdr3_nt: TGCGCCAGCAGCTTACAGGGGGGAAACACTGAAGCTTTCTTT

v_call: TRBV7-9
j_call: TRBJ2-1
clone_size: once
d_call: .
cdr3_aa: CASTPTGNEQFF
cdr3_nt: TGTGCCAGCACCCCCACAGGGAATGAGCAGTTCTTC

v_call: TRBV20-1
j_call: TRBJ1-5
clone_size: .
d_call: .
cdr3_aa: CSASNSREPQHF
cdr3_nt: TGCAGTGCTAGTAACAGCCGCGAGCCCCAGCATTTT

v_call: TRBV12-5
j_call: TRBJ2-1
clone_size: once
d_call: TRBD2
cdr3_aa: CASGLGLAGVNEQFF
cdr3_nt: TGTGCTAGTGGTTTGGGACTAGCGGGGGTAAATGAGCAGTTCTTC

v_call: TRBV27
j_call: TRBJ1-5
clone_size: few
d_call: .
cdr3_aa: CASRHRGSGNQPQHF
cdr3_nt: TGTGCCAGCAGGCATAGGGGGTCGGGCAATCAGCCCCAGCATTTT

v_call: TRBV28
j_call: TRBJ2-7
clone_size: .
d_call: .
cdr3_aa: CASSLLRNSYEQYF
cdr3_nt: TGTGCCAGCAGTTTACTCAGAAACTCCTACGAGCAGTACTTC

v_call: TRBV6-5
j_call: TRBJ2-5
clone_size: .
d_call: .
cdr3_aa: CASSYSYTQKETQYF
cdr3_nt: TGTGCCAGCAGTTACTCGTACACCCAAAAAGAGACCCAGTACTTC

v_call: TRBV28
j_call: TRBJ1-5
clone_size: .
d_call: TRBD1
cdr3_aa: CASSSGQPNQPQHF
cdr3_nt: TGTGCCAGCAGTTCGGGACAGCCTAATCAGCCCCAGCATTTT

v_call: TRBV30
j_call: TRBJ1-5
clone_size: few
d_call: .
cdr3_aa: CAWSRGTADQPQHF
cdr3_nt: TGTGCCTGGAGCCGCGGGACGGCTGATCAGCCCCAGCATTTT

v_call: TRBV11-2
j_call: TRBJ1-2
clone_size: .
d_call: .
cdr3_aa: CASSPERGYGYTF
cdr3_nt: TGTGCCAGCAGCCCCGAAAGGGGGTATGGCTACACCTTC

v_call: TRBV5-1
j_call: TRBJ2-7
clone_size: few
d_call: TRBD2
cdr3_aa: CASSLGWGEAGAYEQYF
cdr3_nt: TGCGCCAGCAGCTTGGGCTGGGGAGAGGCGGGGGCCTACGAGCAGTACTTC

v_call: TRBV6-2/TRBV6-3
j_call: TRBJ2-1
clone_size: .
d_call: TRBD2
cdr3_aa: CASSYAKRGGSSYNEQFF
cdr3_nt: TGTGCCAGCAGTTACGCTAAGCGGGGGGGGAGCTCCTACAATGAGCAGTTCTTC

v_call: TRBV6-5
j_call: TRBJ2-7
clone_size: .
d_call: TRBD1
cdr3_aa: CASRETGAYEQYF
cdr3_nt: TGTGCCAGCAGAGAGACAGGGGCCTACGAGCAGTACTTC

v_call: TRBV6-5
j_call: TRBJ1-1
clone_size: .
d_call: .
cdr3_aa: CASSRGGNTEAFF
cdr3_nt: TGTGCCAGCAGTAGGGGGGGAAACACTGAAGCTTTCTTT

v_call: TRBV2
j_call: TRBJ1-2
clone_size: .
d_call: .
cdr3_aa: CASSESWQGYGYTF
cdr3_nt: TGTGCCAGCAGTGAATCTTGGCAGGGATATGGCTACACCTTC

v_call: TRBV7-2
j_call: TRBJ2-5
clone_size: .
d_call: .
cdr3_aa: CASSLETQYF
cdr3_nt: TGTGCCAGCAGCCTAGAGACCCAGTACTTC

v_call: TRBV5-4
j_call: TRBJ1-2
clone_size: .
d_call: TRBD1
cdr3_aa: CASSLVTGVNYGYTF
cdr3_nt: TGTGCCAGCAGCTTGGTAACAGGGGTCAACTATGGCTACACCTTC

v_call: TRBV30
j_call: TRBJ1-1
clone_size: .
d_call: .
cdr3_aa: CAWSVSGEAFF
cdr3_nt: TGTGCCTGGAGTGTATCCGGTGAAGCTTTCTTT

v_call: TRBV4-2
j_call: TRBJ2-1
clone_size: .
d_call: TRBD2
cdr3_aa: CASSQASGSGEQFF
cdr3_nt: TGTGCCAGCAGCCAGGCGAGCGGGAGTGGTGAGCAGTTCTTC

v_call: TRBV6-5
j_call: TRBJ1-2
clone_size: .
d_call: .
cdr3_aa: CASSYSTGGLVYGYTF
cdr3_nt: TGTGCCAGCAGTTACTCGACCGGTGGGCTGGTCTATGGCTACACCTTC

v_call: TRBV18
j_call: TRBJ2-1
clone_size: .
d_call: .
cdr3_aa: CASSPSSGPNNEQFF
cdr3_nt: TGTGCCAGCTCACCAAGCTCAGGGCCAAATAATGAGCAGTTCTTC

v_call: TRBV6-5
j_call: TRBJ1-1
clone_size: .
d_call: .
cdr3_aa: CASSYSAGGNTEAFF
cdr3_nt: TGTGCCAGCAGTTACTCAGCAGGAGGGAACACTGAAGCTTTCTTT

v_call: TRBV6-2/TRBV6-3
j_call: TRBJ2-7
clone_size: .
d_call: .
cdr3_aa: CASSYSARGHYEQYF
cdr3_nt: TGTGCCAGCAGTTATAGTGCCAGGGGACACTACGAGCAGTACTTC

v_call: TRBV12-3/TRBV12-4
j_call: TRBJ2-7
clone_size: .
d_call: .
cdr3_aa: CASRQPYEQYF
cdr3_nt: TGTGCCAGCAGACAGCCCTACGAGCAGTACTTC

v_call: TRBV7-3
j_call: TRBJ2-7
clone_size: .
d_call: .
cdr3_aa: CASSLFPGSYEQYF
cdr3_nt: TGTGCCAGCAGCTTATTCCCAGGATCCTACGAGCAGTACTTC

v_call: TRBV30
j_call: TRBJ1-1
clone_size: .
d_call: TRBD1
cdr3_aa: CARHGTGSTEAFF
cdr3_nt: TGTGCCCGCCACGGGACAGGGAGTACTGAAGCTTTCTTT

v_call: TRBV5-1
j_call: TRBJ1-1
clone_size: .
d_call: TRBD1
cdr3_aa: CASSSTGVLSGAFF
cdr3_nt: TGCGCCAGCAGCTCGACAGGGGTTCTATCCGGAGCTTTCTTT

v_call: TRBV9
j_call: TRBJ2-3
clone_size: .
d_call: TRBD2
cdr3_aa: CASSVASLAGGTDTQYF
cdr3_nt: TGTGCCAGCAGCGTAGCCAGCCTAGCGGGAGGCACAGATACGCAGTATTTT

v_call: TRBV7-2
j_call: TRBJ1-2
clone_size: .
d_call: .
cdr3_aa: CASSLSLLIDGYTF
cdr3_nt: TGTGCCAGCAGTTTGAGCCTCCTCATAGATGGCTACACCTTC

v_call: TRBV4-1
j_call: TRBJ1-4
clone_size: .
d_call: .
cdr3_aa: CASSQRTVEGNEKLFF
cdr3_nt: TGCGCCAGCAGCCAAAGAACCGTCGAGGGTAATGAAAAACTGTTTTTT

v_call: TRBV7-9
j_call: TRBJ2-7
clone_size: .
d_call: .
cdr3_aa: CASSLDRSKLTYEQYF
cdr3_nt: TGTGCCAGCAGCTTAGACAGGAGTAAATTAACCTACGAGCAGTACTTC

v_call: TRBV5-1
j_call: TRBJ2-5
clone_size: .
d_call: TRBD2
cdr3_aa: CASSFREGLAQETQYF
cdr3_nt: TGCGCCAGCAGCTTCCGCGAGGGACTAGCCCAAGAGACCCAGTACTTC

v_call: TRBV6-6
j_call: TRBJ1-2
clone_size: .
d_call: TRBD1
cdr3_aa: CASSPQPGQGHGYTF
cdr3_nt: TGTGCCAGCAGTCCTCAACCTGGACAGGGCCATGGCTACACCTTC

v_call: TRBV2
j_call: TRBJ2-5
clone_size: .
d_call: .
cdr3_aa: CASSQQETQYF
cdr3_nt: TGTGCCAGCAGCCAACAAGAGACCCAGTACTTC

v_call: TRBV2
j_call: TRBJ1-2
clone_size: .
d_call: TRBD1
cdr3_aa: CASIRDRGHEGYTF
cdr3_nt: TGTGCCAGCATAAGGGACAGGGGGCATGAGGGCTACACCTTC

v_call: TRBV5-4
j_call: TRBJ1-5
clone_size: .
d_call: .
cdr3_aa: CASSWGGNQPQHF
cdr3_nt: TGTGCCAGCAGCTGGGGCGGCAATCAGCCCCAGCATTTT

v_call: TRBV7-9
j_call: TRBJ2-2
clone_size: .
d_call: .
cdr3_aa: CASSTLAGGPGGELFF
cdr3_nt: TGTGCCAGCAGCACCCTAGCCGGAGGGCCGGGCGGGGAGCTGTTTTTT

v_call: TRBV4-1
j_call: TRBJ2-7
clone_size: .
d_call: TRBD1
cdr3_aa: CASSQGDRGYEQYF
cdr3_nt: TGCGCCAGCAGCCAAGGGGACAGGGGCTACGAGCAGTACTTC

v_call: TRBV27
j_call: TRBJ1-5
clone_size: .
d_call: .
cdr3_aa: CASSPAGSPSGPQHF
cdr3_nt: TGTGCCAGCAGTCCCGCCGGGTCCCCTTCTGGGCCCCAGCATTTT

v_call: TRBV6-2/TRBV6-3
j_call: TRBJ1-1
clone_size: .
d_call: .
cdr3_aa: CASSYWQSTEAFF
cdr3_nt: TGTGCCAGCAGTTATTGGCAAAGTACTGAAGCTTTCTTT